Listed below are T cell receptor beta chains from one sample, sequenced in a study of blood T cell repertoires in COVID-19. Libraries were prepared by immunoSEQ multiplex PCR; TCRdb keeps only in-frame clonotypes and omits some of them. The sample holds 200,000 to 250,000 clones; approximately 82% are singletons and the top ten take around 3.3%. The sample comprised peripheral blood. The receptors were sampled from a woman older than 75 with acute or convalescent COVID-19. Both conserved end residues are part of each CDR3. Each record gives: D gene, clone size, V gene, J gene, CDR3 DNA, CDR3 protein. D genes are given only for firm matches. Clone size is given for some rows only: seen once, a few or many times, or a class if the clone is expanded.

>.|.|TRBV6-5|TRBJ1-2
TGTGCCAGCAGCCTTCAGGGGCTCGTCTATGGCTACACCTTC
CASSLQGLVYGYTF
>.|.|TRBV5-1|TRBJ2-3
TGCGCCAGCAGCTTGTCTAGCGCTTACACAGATACGCAGTATTTT
CASSLSSAYTDTQYF
>TRBD2|.|TRBV9|TRBJ2-5
TGTGCCAGCAGCGCGGGACTAGCGGGGGGTGTAGAGACCCAGTACTTC
CASSAGLAGGVETQYF
>.|.|TRBV29-1|TRBJ2-1
TGCAGCGCAGGACAGACCTACAATGAGCAGTTCTTC
CSAGQTYNEQFF
>TRBD1|.|TRBV3-1/TRBV3-2|TRBJ1-2
TGTGCCAGCAGCCGCCATGGGCCTCCTACCCGGGACAGGGGCAACGGCTACACCTTC
CASSRHGPPTRDRGNGYTF
>TRBD1|.|TRBV27|TRBJ1-1
TGTGCCAGCAAACAGACAGGGGGGACTGAAGCTTTCTTT
CASKQTGGTEAFF
>TRBD2|.|TRBV6-2/TRBV6-3|TRBJ2-7
TGTGCCAGCAGTTACGACGGGGCTAGCGGGCCCTACGAGCAGTACTTC
CASSYDGASGPYEQYF
>TRBD1|.|TRBV11-3|TRBJ2-1
TGTGCCAGCAGTGCAGGGGGCGTAGTCTCCAATGAGCAGTTCTTC
CASSAGGVVSNEQFF
>TRBD2|few|TRBV18|TRBJ2-1
TGTGCCAGCTCACCACCGAAATATAGCGGGGGGCCGGACTCCTACAATGAGCAGTTCTTC
CASSPPKYSGGPDSYNEQFF
>.|.|TRBV5-4|TRBJ2-2
TGTGCCAGCCGACAGGCCGACCTAACTCCCACCGGGGAGCTGTTTTTT
CASRQADLTPTGELFF
>.|.|TRBV19|TRBJ1-3
TGTGCCAGTAGTTCCCCGACAGGAGGAAGAGGAAACACCATATATTTT
CASSSPTGGRGNTIYF
>.|.|TRBV7-9|TRBJ1-3
TGTGCCAGCAGCTTAGGAGGGCTTTTCTCTGGAAACACCATATATTTT
CASSLGGLFSGNTIYF
>.|.|TRBV2|TRBJ1-5
TGTGCCAGCAGTGTTCTGGAGAATCAGCCCCAGCATTTT
CASSVLENQPQHF
>.|.|TRBV6-4|TRBJ2-7
TGTGCCAGCAGTGACTTGGGGGACACGGACTACGAGCAGTACTTC
CASSDLGDTDYEQYF
>.|.|TRBV24-1|TRBJ2-7
TGTGCCACCAGTGATCTCTACGAGCAGTACTTC
CATSDLYEQYF
>TRBD1|.|TRBV5-1|TRBJ1-1
TGCGCCAGCAGCTTGGAACCGGGACAGGGGGCTACTGAAGCTTTCTTT
CASSLEPGQGATEAFF
>.|.|TRBV5-6|TRBJ1-1
TGTGCCAGCAGCCCGACATGGAACACTGAAGCTTTCTTT
CASSPTWNTEAFF
>.|few|TRBV3-1/TRBV3-2|TRBJ1-2
TGTGCCAGCAGAATCGAGTCACCCCAGGGAATGCATGGCTACACCTTC
CASRIESPQGMHGYTF
>.|.|TRBV11-3|TRBJ2-7
TGTGCCAGCAGCTTAGAGGGGGGGGCCCGCGAGCAGTACTTC
CASSLEGGAREQYF
>TRBD2|.|TRBV19|TRBJ2-3
TGTGCCACAGGACTAGCGGGGAGCACAGATACGCAGTATTTT
CATGLAGSTDTQYF
>TRBD2|.|TRBV5-1|TRBJ2-3
TGCGCCAGCAGCTTGACGCTAGCGGGTGTTTCAGATACGCAGTATTTT
CASSLTLAGVSDTQYF
>.|.|TRBV6-5|TRBJ2-7
TGTGCCAGCACGTACAGATCCTACGAGCAGTACTTC
CASTYRSYEQYF
>TRBD2|.|TRBV4-2|TRBJ2-3
TGTGCCAGCAGCCTTTGGGCGGGGGGGGGCACAGATACGCAGTATTTT
CASSLWAGGGTDTQYF
>TRBD2|.|TRBV5-6|TRBJ2-5
TGTGCCAGCAGAGGACTAGCGGGGGCGGAGACCCAGTACTTC
CASRGLAGAETQYF
>.|.|TRBV10-3|TRBJ1-6
TGTGCCACCCGGACAGATCCGACACCCCTCCACTTT
CATRTDPTPLHF
>TRBD1|.|TRBV5-4|TRBJ1-2
TGTGCCAGCAGCCCCGGACAGGGGGCGACTAACTATGGCTACACCTTC
CASSPGQGATNYGYTF
>TRBD2|.|TRBV27|TRBJ2-7
TGTGCCAGCAGTACTTTCGGGACTACTTCCTACGAGCAGTACTTC
CASSTFGTTSYEQYF
>TRBD1|.|TRBV28|TRBJ1-5
TGTGCCAGCAGCACCGGGACAGGCAATCAGCCCCAGCATTTT
CASSTGTGNQPQHF
>.|few|TRBV6-5|TRBJ2-1
TGTGCCAGCATATCCAGCCAGGGCCCCTACAATGAGCAGTTCTTC
CASISSQGPYNEQFF
>TRBD1|.|TRBV3-1/TRBV3-2|TRBJ1-3
TGTGCCAGCAGCCAAGCCCCACAGGGGCGACCTGGAAACACCATATATTTT
CASSQAPQGRPGNTIYF
>.|.|TRBV7-8|TRBJ1-2
TGTGCCAGCAGCCCACAGGGTTATGGCTACACCTTC
CASSPQGYGYTF
>.|.|TRBV5-4|TRBJ2-7
TGTGCCAGCAGCCCGGGGGAACGGGGCGTCAATTACGAGCAGTACTTC
CASSPGERGVNYEQYF
>.|.|TRBV6-2/TRBV6-3|TRBJ2-3
TGTGCCAGCAGTTACCCCCCCAGTGGAGATACGCAGTATTTT
CASSYPPSGDTQYF
>.|.|TRBV2|TRBJ1-5
TGTGCCAGCAGCCAGGACAGAGTTAATCAGCCCCAGCATTTT
CASSQDRVNQPQHF
>TRBD2|.|TRBV6-1|TRBJ2-5
TGTGCCAGCAGTGATCGGGGACTAGCGACGGAGCAAGAGACCCAGTACTTC
CASSDRGLATEQETQYF
>.|.|TRBV4-3|TRBJ2-5
TGCGCCAGCAGCCAAGGCCTGGGAGTGACCCAGTACTTC
CASSQGLGVTQYF
>.|.|TRBV12-3/TRBV12-4|TRBJ1-2
TGTGCCAGCACCACCACGGGATCCTGGGGCTACACCTTC
CASTTTGSWGYTF
>.|.|TRBV9|TRBJ1-5
TGTGCCAGCAGCGTACACGGGGATAGCAATCAGCCCCAGCATTTT
CASSVHGDSNQPQHF
>.|.|TRBV9|TRBJ2-7
TGTGCCAGCAGCGTAGTAGGGGGAACAGGGATCTCCGAGCAGTACTTC
CASSVVGGTGISEQYF
>.|.|TRBV5-1|TRBJ2-7
TGCGCCAGCAGCTTGGGGGGAGGTTACGAGCAGTACTTC
CASSLGGGYEQYF
>.|.|TRBV7-8|TRBJ2-3
TGTGCCAGCAGCTTGGTCACACGAGATACGCAGTATTTT
CASSLVTRDTQYF
>TRBD1|few|TRBV11-1|TRBJ1-2
TGTGCCAGCAGCCCGGGACAGGGAATCAACTATGGCTACACCTTC
CASSPGQGINYGYTF
>.|.|TRBV15|TRBJ2-5
TGTGCCACCAGCAGAGATCGAGCGCCGAGAGAGACCCAGTACTTC
CATSRDRAPRETQYF
>.|.|TRBV4-2|TRBJ1-4
TGTGCCAGCAGCCAAGCGGGGGGGGTTGGTGAAAAACTGTTTTTT
CASSQAGGVGEKLFF
>.|.|TRBV14|TRBJ2-1
TGTGCCAGCAGCCAAGATCTGTCGGGGGAGCAGTTCTTC
CASSQDLSGEQFF
>TRBD2|.|TRBV11-2|TRBJ2-1
TGTGCCAGCAGCATCCGGCGGGGGGGCGCCTTTCATGAGCAGTTCTTC
CASSIRRGGAFHEQFF
>.|.|TRBV3-1/TRBV3-2|TRBJ2-3
TGTGCCAGCAGCCAAGACTTCAGCACAGATACGCAGTATTTT
CASSQDFSTDTQYF
>.|.|TRBV5-1|TRBJ2-3
TGCGCCAGCAGCTTGGCCGGACTCTTCACAGATACGCAGTATTTT
CASSLAGLFTDTQYF
>TRBD1|once|TRBV10-3|TRBJ1-6
TGTGCCATCAGTGTTACGGGGACAGGGGGTAATTCACCCCTCCACTTT
CAISVTGTGGNSPLHF
>.|once|TRBV29-1|TRBJ2-3
TGCAGCGTTGAACAGCGCTATACGCAGTATTTT
CSVEQRYTQYF
>TRBD2|once|TRBV5-4|TRBJ2-5
TGTGCCAGCAGGAGATCTAGCGGGGGCGCGGGGAAAGAGACCCAGTACTTC
CASRRSSGGAGKETQYF
>.|once|TRBV19|TRBJ1-2
TGTGCCAGTAGTCTTCCCGCGGCAGGGCGGAACTATGGCTACACCTTC
CASSLPAAGRNYGYTF
>.|.|TRBV19|TRBJ1-2
TGTGCCAGTAGTATAGGATTGGGACAAGCCTATGGCTACACCTTC
CASSIGLGQAYGYTF